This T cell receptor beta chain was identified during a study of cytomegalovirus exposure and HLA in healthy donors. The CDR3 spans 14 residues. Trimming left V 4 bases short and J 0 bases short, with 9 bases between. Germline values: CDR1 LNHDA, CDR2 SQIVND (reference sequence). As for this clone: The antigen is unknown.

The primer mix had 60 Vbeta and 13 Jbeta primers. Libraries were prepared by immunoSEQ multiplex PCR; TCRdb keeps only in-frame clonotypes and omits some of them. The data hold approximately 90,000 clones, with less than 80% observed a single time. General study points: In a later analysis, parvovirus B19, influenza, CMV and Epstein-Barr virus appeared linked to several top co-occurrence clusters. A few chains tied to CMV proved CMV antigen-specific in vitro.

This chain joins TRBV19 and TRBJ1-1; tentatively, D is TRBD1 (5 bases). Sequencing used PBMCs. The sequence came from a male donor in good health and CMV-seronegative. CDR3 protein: CASSNPGMNTEAFF. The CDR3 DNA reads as TGTGCCAGTAGTAACCCAGGGATGAACACTGAAGCTTTCTTT.